Listed below are T cell receptor beta chains from one sample, sequenced in a study of tumor-infiltrating lymphocytes in localized non-small cell lung cancer. The data were produced by immunoSEQ multiplex PCR, yet TCRdb's version contains in-frame clones alone and is incomplete. Among about 3,000 clones listed, around 40% were seen once. The sequencing input was uninvolved lung tissue not adjacent to the tumor. The receptors here all came from a human donor with non-small cell lung cancer. CDR3s include the opening cysteine and the closing phenylalanine or tryptophan. D genes are given only for firm matches. Rows give clone size only sometimes, using once, few, many, or a class for an expanded clone.

d_gene	v_gene	abundance	j_gene	CDR3nt	CDR3aa
NA	TRBV19	NA	TRBJ1-1	TGTGCCAGTAGGGCCGTGAACACTGAAGCTTTCTTT	CASRAVNTEAFF
NA	TRBV5-4	few	TRBJ1-2	TGTGCCAGCAGCTTGGGCGGGGGTGGCTACACCTTC	CASSLGGGGYTF
NA	TRBV6-5	NA	TRBJ1-1	TGTGCCAGCAGTTACTCTCCCAGCCAACTTGAAGCTTTCTTT	CASSYSPSQLEAFF
NA	TRBV14	NA	TRBJ2-7	TGTGCCAGCAGCCAACGACTATCCGAGCAGTACTTC	CASSQRLSEQYF
NA	TRBV29-1	NA	TRBJ1-1	TGCAGCGTCGACAGGAACACTGAAGCTTTCTTT	CSVDRNTEAFF
NA	TRBV30	NA	TRBJ2-5	TGTGCCTGGATCGGGCGCGAGGAGACCCAGTACTTC	CAWIGREETQYF
NA	TRBV28	medium-sized	TRBJ1-5	TGTGCCACCCTAGGAGACCAGGGGTTCGCAATGACCCAGCATTTT	CATLGDQGFAMTQHF
TRBD1	TRBV6-5	few	TRBJ1-2	TGTGCCAGCAGTTTCGGACAGGAGCGTGGCTACACCTTC	CASSFGQERGYTF
NA	TRBV28	few	TRBJ1-4	TGTGCCAGCAGTGGCGGGACGGTATATGAAAAACTGTTTTTT	CASSGGTVYEKLFF
NA	TRBV6-5	few	TRBJ2-7	TGTGCCAGCAGTTTACTCCCCTCCAGCAGGGACGAGCAGTACTTC	CASSLLPSSRDEQYF
TRBD1	TRBV19	NA	TRBJ1-1	TGTGCCAGTAGCGACAGGGGGAACACTGAAGCTTTCTTT	CASSDRGNTEAFF
NA	TRBV7-2	NA	TRBJ2-1	TGTGCCAGCAGCTTAGCAGCGTACAATGAGCAGTTCTTC	CASSLAAYNEQFF
NA	TRBV29-1	NA	TRBJ1-2	TGCAGCGTTGAAGGGGTGGTCCGGGACTATGGCTACACCTTC	CSVEGVVRDYGYTF
NA	TRBV2	NA	TRBJ1-6	TGTGCCAGCAGTGATGGGTATGCCCATTCACCCCTCCACTTT	CASSDGYAHSPLHF
TRBD1	TRBV4-1	NA	TRBJ2-3	TGCGCCAGCAGCCAAGCAGGACAGGGCCTAGATACGCAGTATTTT	CASSQAGQGLDTQYF
NA	TRBV14	medium-sized	TRBJ2-5	TGTGCCAGCAGCATAGCTCCCCAAGAGACCCAGTACTTC	CASSIAPQETQYF
TRBD2	TRBV7-2	NA	TRBJ2-7	TGTGCCAGCAGCCGCTCTAGCGGGAGCTCCTACGAGCAGTACTTC	CASSRSSGSSYEQYF
TRBD1	TRBV9	large	TRBJ2-3	TGTGCCAGCAGCGTCACCGGGACAGGTCTAGATACGCAGTATTTT	CASSVTGTGLDTQYF
NA	TRBV14	NA	TRBJ1-2	TGTGCCAGCAGACACGGACATCTTAACCCCCCTAACTATGGCTACACCTTC	CASRHGHLNPPNYGYTF
NA	TRBV2	NA	TRBJ2-3	TGTGCCAGCAGTGAAACCGGGCCCAGGGGAAACACAGCTTTT	CASSETGPRGNTAF